This T cell receptor beta chain was observed in a study of beta chain features in type 1 diabetes. Comments on this clone: Its antigen is unidentified.

Trimming removed 1 base at V and 4 bases at J, with 10 bases between. Germline values: CDR1 KGHSH, CDR2 LQKENI. The length of the CDR3 is 14 residues. Whole-study results and caveats: Moderately but significantly shorter TCRB CDR3s were found in Type 1 diabetes patients in all four CD4+ subsets. PCR, the amplification step, might favor shorter templates, equally in patients and controls.

Reverse transcription of all isolated RNA meant that expressed TCRB transcripts were sequenced. Only in-frame clones appear in the TCRdb table, and some are missing; sequencing was by immunoSEQ multiplex PCR. The table records 600,000 or so clones, over 12% of them present only once. The source material was naive CD4+ T cells from blood. This clonotype was sampled from a man between 18 and 29 years old with type 1 diabetes. The chain combines TRBV18 with TRBJ1-2; D ambiguous. This CDR3 is CASSPLGEVYGYTF. In nucleotides, the CDR3 is TGTGCCAGCTCACCACTCGGGGAAGTCTATGGCTACACCTTC.